The 12 T cell receptor beta chains in this list originate from one sample, sequenced in a study of response to subunit inactivated influenza vaccine. TCRdb re-called the RT-PCR reads with MiXCR, one entry per CDR3 protein. The data contain roughly 290,000 distinct CDR3 sequences, less than 25% of them singletons. Material: PBMCs from blood, obtained around 22 months after vaccination. The source of these receptors is a man aged 45 to 75 who received an inactivated influenza vaccine.

This clonotype was detected only a few times. The chain uses TRBV20-1 and TRBJ1-4, with D perhaps matching TRBD1 (6 bases). Trimming removed 5 bases from V and 12 bases from J, with 25 bases in between. The germline V gene encodes CDR1 DFQATT and CDR2 SNEGSKA (reference sequence). The CDR3 has 15 residues. For the CDR3, the DNA is TGCAGTGCTCCCCCCACTGTGGGGGGGCGAAATCAACTGTTTTTT. Translated, it gives CSAPPTVGGRNQLFF.

This chain joins TRBV4-1 and TRBJ1-2; D is perhaps TRBD1 (6 bases). V gave up 4 bases and J gave up 4 bases, with 19 bases separating them. CDR1 is MGHRA, CDR2 YSYEKL, per germline. CDR3 length equals 16 residues. This chain's CDR3 is CASSRPWFGGAYGYTF. In nucleotides, the CDR3 is TGCGCCAGCAGCCGCCCCTGGTTCGGGGGCGCCTATGGCTACACCTTC.

This clonotype was found many times. J is TRBJ1-5 and V is TRBV5-1; TRBD1 matches at 11 bases. Germline-derived CDR1 and CDR2 are SGHRS and YFSETQ. There are 18 residues in the CDR3. The J segment lost 0 bases and the V segment lost 0 bases, leaving 5 bases of the junction unmatched. CDR3 bases: TGCGCCAGCAGCTTGGGGGGACAGGGGGTACCTAGCAATCAGCCCCAGCATTTT. Encoded protein: CASSLGGQGVPSNQPQHF.

This clonotype was counted a few times. J is TRBJ1-2 and V is TRBV7-9; TRBD1 matches at 9 bases. The CDR3 extends over 15 amino acids. Looked up from germline, CDR1 is SEHNR and CDR2 is FQNEAQ (reference sequence). Unmatched junction bases numbered 5, after V lost 1 base and J lost 5 bases. The CDR3 nucleotides are TGTGCCAGCAGCTTAGTCACACAGGGGGCGTATGGCTACACCTTC. It codes for CASSLVTQGAYGYTF.

V is TRBV6-5 and J is TRBJ2-3, with 9 bases fitting TRBD2. The V and J ends lost 4 bases and 2 bases, in that order; junction bases with no gene match: 4. Germline CDR1 is MNHEY and CDR2 is SVGAGI. The CDR3 extends over 15 amino acids. CDR3 loop: CASSLAGEDTDTQYF. CDR3 nucleotide sequence: TGTGCCAGCAGTTTAGCGGGGGAAGACACAGATACGCAGTATTTT.

The chain is built from TRBV11-2 and TRBJ2-1, with unresolved D. The CDR3 contains 15 residues. The V gene's germline CDR1 is SGHAT and CDR2 FQNNGV. Trimming removed 4 bases from V and 2 bases from J, with 12 bases in between. DNA for the CDR3: TGTGCCAGCAGCTCCTCTAGGCTAACCTACAATGAGCAGTTCTTC. Protein: CASSSSRLTYNEQFF. Looking up the rest from reference TRBV11-2 and TRBJ2-1 gives the full variable domain: EAGVAQSPRYKIIEKRQSVAFWCNPISGHATLYWYQQILGQGPKLLIQFQNNGVVDDSQLPKDRFSAERLKGVDSTLKIQPAKLEDSAVYLCASSSSRLTYNEQFFGPGTRLTVL.

The chain links TRBV28 to TRBJ1-2; D remains ambiguous. Trimming took off 6 bases at V and 6 bases at J, with 14 bases between the two ends. The CDR3 consists of 13 residues. Germline V gene sequence: CDR1 MDHEN, CDR2 SYDVKM. As DNA, the CDR3 is TGTGCCAGCAGCCCCCTGGGAGGGCATGGCTACACCTTC. As protein: CASSPLGGHGYTF.

This clonotype was picked up many times. The rearrangement links TRBV3-1 to TRBJ1-6; D is ambiguous. From germline, CDR1 is LGHDT and CDR2 YNNKEL (reference sequence). This CDR3 is built from 13 residues. V was trimmed by 5 bases and J by 0 bases, leaving 2 bases between them. As DNA, the CDR3 is TGTGCCAGCAGCGGCTCCTATAATTCACCCCTCCACTTT. It specifies CASSGSYNSPLHF. Full variable domain (missing parts from reference TRBV3-1 and TRBJ1-6): DTAVSQTPKYLVTQMGNDKSIKCEQNLGHDTMYWYKQDSKKFLKIMFSYNNKELIINETVPNRFSPKSPDKAHLNLHINSLELGDSAVYFCASSGSYNSPLHFGNGTRLTVT.

This clonotype has a handful of counts. The V call is TRBV5-1, the J call TRBJ2-4, with D perhaps matching TRBD1 or TRBD2 (6 bases each). The CDR3 has 14 residues. CDR1 and CDR2 from the germline V gene are SGHRS and YFSETQ. The germline V and J ends were trimmed by 0 bases and 8 bases, with 12 bases remaining between them. The CDR3 DNA is TGCGCCAGCAGCTTGGCCGGGGGCCCAGACATTCAGTACTTC. Residues: CASSLAGGPDIQYF.

The chain joins TRBV6-1 to TRBJ1-1; no reliable D call. The CDR3 is made up of 13 amino acids. Germline V gene data show CDR1 as MNHNS and CDR2 as SASEGT. Between the trimmed V and J ends, which lost 6 bases and 3 bases, there was a span of 11 bases. CDR3 sequence reads: CASSSEGDTEAFF. The CDR3 DNA follows: TGTGCCAGCAGCAGTGAGGGCGACACTGAAGCTTTCTTT.

This clonotype was found a few times. The chain has TRBV29-1 and TRBJ1-5, with 8 bases matching TRBD1. This CDR3 contains 12 residues. V trimming: 4 bases; J trimming: 8 bases; junction bases outside the gene matches: 4. Germline V gives CDR1 SQVTM, CDR2 ANQGSEA. As DNA, the CDR3 is TGCAGCGTTGGTACAGGGGGAGAGCCCCAGCATTTT. Translation: CSVGTGGEPQHF.

This clonotype was seen at least ten times. The chain employs TRBV9 and TRBJ1-2; 7 bases agree with TRBD1. CDR3 size: 12 residues. The V and J ends lost 0 bases and 8 bases, in that order; junction bases with no gene match: 1. CDR1 is SGDLS and CDR2 is YYNGEE in the germline V gene. The chain's CDR3 is CASSVEDRGYTF. In DNA form, the CDR3 reads TGTGCCAGCAGCGTAGAGGACAGGGGCTACACCTTC.